These 7 T cell receptor beta chains share one sample of origin, sequenced in a study of blood T cell repertoires in COVID-19. Assay: immunoSEQ multiplex PCR; the TCRdb copy retains only in-frame clones and omits some. Counted here are some 280,000 clones, around 86% occurring once; the ten biggest clones make up 0.85% to 0.95%. Sequenced: peripheral blood. These receptors were taken from a woman aged 40 to 55 who had recovered from COVID-19.

About this clone: The junction and the germline gene differ at one end; a read error may be behind it. The V and J genes are TRBV5-6 and TRBJ2-5; D ambiguous. The CDR3 runs 11 residues. CDR1 is SGHDT and CDR2 is YYEEEE in the germline V gene. The CDR3 nucleotides read TGTGCCAGCAGCTTGGGAGAGGCCCAGTACTTC. It codes for CASSLGEAQYF.

The gene calls are TRBV27 and TRBJ1-4; 11 nucleotides agree with TRBD1. This CDR3 is built from 19 residues. The junction had 17 bases not matched to a gene; V was cut back by 5 bases and J by 6 bases. Looked up from germline, CDR1 is MNHEY and CDR2 is SMNVEV (reference sequence). The CDR3 protein is CASSPPPDRGQGADEKLFF. CDR3 DNA: TGTGCCAGCAGTCCCCCCCCCGACCGCGGACAGGGGGCGGATGAAAAACTGTTTTTT.

The genes are TRBV4-1 and TRBJ2-1; 11 positions match TRBD2. The CDR3 totals 15 residues. CDR1 and CDR2 (germline): MGHRA, YSYEKL. J gave up 8 bases and V 4 bases, and 7 bases lay outside the gene matches. The CDR3 region has the DNA TGCGCCAGCAGCCGTAGCGGGAGGGCCGATCATGAGCAGTTCTTC. This gives the protein CASSRSGRADHEQFF.

The rearrangement links TRBV5-1 to TRBJ2-7; TRBD1 matches 9 bases. Per germline, CDR1 SGHRS and CDR2 YFSETQ. Trimming cost V 3 bases and J 6 bases; bases outside gene matches: 10. The CDR3 extends over 15 amino acids. CDR3 sequence reads: CASSSGDRDLSEQYF. In DNA, the CDR3 is TGCGCCAGCAGCTCGGGGGACAGGGACCTTTCCGAGCAGTACTTC.

This clone is a singleton in its sample. The chain joins TRBV5-1 to TRBJ2-3, with 7 bases fitting TRBD2. From germline, CDR1 is SGHRS and CDR2 YFSETQ. Trimming at V came to 0 bases and at J to 2 bases, leaving 9 bases not matched to a gene. This CDR3 has 17 amino acids. The CDR3 sequence is CASSLALSSGHTDTQYF. The CDR3 DNA reads as TGCGCCAGCAGCTTGGCCCTATCTAGCGGACACACAGATACGCAGTATTTT.

Only one count was recorded for this clone. The rearrangement uses TRBV30 and TRBJ1-1; D remains ambiguous. The V end was cut by 2 bases, the J end by 5 bases, with 9 bases between. The CDR3 extends over 12 amino acids. Germline V CDR1 and CDR2: GTSNPN, SVGIG (reference sequence). CDR3 region: CAWSLPGTEAFF. In DNA, the CDR3 is TGTGCCTGGAGTCTCCCGGGGACTGAAGCTTTCTTT.

The chain uses TRBV10-3 and TRBJ2-7, with 11 bases identical to TRBD1. The CDR3 is made up of 15 amino acids. Per the germline V gene, CDR1 is ENHRY and CDR2 is SYGVKD. Trimming at V came to 7 bases and at J to 2 bases, leaving 7 bases not matched to a gene. In DNA, the CDR3 is TGTGCCATCACTAGAGGACAGGGGGCTACCTACGAGCAGTACTTC. It encodes CAITRGQGATYEQYF.